Listed here are 3 T cell receptor beta chains from one sample, sequenced in a study of technical replicates of blood from a few donors (dated by TCRdb to about 2017). Library construction relied on the immunoSEQ multiplex PCR assay. In its TCRdb copy, this immuneACCESS table keeps in-frame sequences only and misses some clones. Where compared with another copy, unresolved V genes explain less than half of these, and the others have no known cause. Across this sample there are more than 65,000 clones, with under 98% seen only once. Jointly, the top ten make up 0.25% to 0.3% of the sample. The sample taken for sequencing was T cells isolated from PBMCs. These receptor sequences come from a human donor in good health.

This sequence joins TRBV4-2 and TRBJ2-1; the D gene is possibly TRBD2 (5 bases). Germline CDR1 reads LGHNA; CDR2 reads YNFKEQ. The CDR3 runs 12 residues. Trimming took off 3 bases at V and 13 bases at J, with 13 bases between the two ends. This CDR3 reads CASSQGDSSQFF. The DNA of the CDR3 is TGTGCCAGCAGCCAGGGAGACTCGAGCCAGTTCTTC.

The CDR3: CASSLAGVGYNEQFF. CDR3 nucleotide sequence: TGTGCCAGCAGTTTAGCGGGAGTTGGCTACAATGAGCAGTTCTTC. This chain links TRBV28 with TRBJ2-1; TRBD2 matches at 7 bases. Looked up from germline, CDR1 is MDHEN and CDR2 is SYDVKM. Trimming removed 2 bases from V and 3 bases from J; junction bases left unmatched: 4. This CDR3 comprises 15 residues.

The rearrangement links TRBV30 to TRBJ1-1; 7 nucleotides match TRBD1. Unmatched junction bases numbered 6, after V lost 5 bases and J lost 3 bases. This CDR3 is 13 amino acids long. Germline CDR1 GTSNPN, CDR2 SVGIG (reference sequence). CDR3 loop: CAWDGTAHTEAFF. CDR3 nucleotide sequence: TGTGCCTGGGATGGGACAGCTCACACTGAAGCTTTCTTT.